This T cell receptor (beta chain) was obtained from a study of shared clonotypes between healthy human individuals. General study results and limits: Memory subsets generally showed smaller estimated richness than naive subsets did. Researchers sampled blood only, noting tissue repertoires likely differ.

Worth noting for this clone: Its antigen remains unidentified.

Naive CD8 isolation took CD45RO-negative cells positively selected for CCR7 and excluded terminally differentiated effector memory CD45RA+ cells. V lost 1 base to trimming and J lost 3 bases, with 12 bases between them. CDR3 size: 15 residues. Germline V gene lookup returns CDR1 LGHNA and CDR2 YSLEER. Assay used: immunoSEQ multiplex PCR; TCRdb lists only in-frame clones, some missing. The sample holds about 2.2 million clones, over 85% seen once. The clonotype was recovered from a man aged 18 to 30 in good health. Some clones in this sample may be carry-over from other donors' samples. Sequenced input: naive CD8+ T cells from PBMCs. V is TRBV4-3 and J is TRBJ1-1; D call uncertain. CDR3 residues: CASSQVATDYTEAFF. CDR3 coding DNA: TGCGCCAGCAGCCAAGTAGCGACGGACTACACTGAAGCTTTCTTT.